A selection of T cell receptor beta chains follows, all from one sample in a study of blood T cell repertoires in COVID-19. Here immunoSEQ multiplex PCR was the method, and the copy in TCRdb shows in-frame clones only, minus some. The table lists more than 100,000 clones, around three quarters of them singletons. Source material: peripheral blood. The origin of the receptors is a man aged 60 to 75 with active or convalescent COVID-19. Both conserved end residues are part of each CDR3. The order of the fields is V gene, clone size, D gene, J gene, CDR3 DNA, CDR3 protein. A D gene is named only where the DNA matches it firmly. Not all rows give a size; the values are once, few, many and, for expanded clones, a class.

V: TRBV7-9
size: -
D: TRBD1
J: TRBJ2-7
DNA: TGTGCCAGCAGTTCCCCTGGACAGGGGAACTACGAGCAGTACTTC
CDR3: CASSSPGQGNYEQYF

V: TRBV28
size: -
D: -
J: TRBJ2-1
DNA: -
CDR3: CASSTSGLGGGEQFF

V: TRBV27
size: -
D: -
J: TRBJ1-1
DNA: TGTGCCAGCAGTTTAAGGGGCGGGGGGGGCGTAGTTACTGAAGCTTTCTTT
CDR3: CASSLRGGGGVVTEAFF

V: TRBV6-5
size: -
D: TRBD1
J: TRBJ1-3
DNA: TGTGCCAGCAGCCCGGACAGGGGGCCAAACACCATATATTTT
CDR3: CASSPDRGPNTIYF

V: TRBV5-1
size: -
D: -
J: TRBJ1-1
DNA: TGCGCCAGCAGCTTCAGTGCTGGGAGCACTGAAGCTTTCTTT
CDR3: CASSFSAGSTEAFF

V: TRBV19
size: -
D: -
J: TRBJ1-5
DNA: TGTGCCAGTAGTAGGAGGCGTTATAGCAATCAGCCCCAGCATTTT
CDR3: CASSRRRYSNQPQHF

V: TRBV20-1
size: once
D: -
J: TRBJ2-7
DNA: TGCAGTGCCGCCCTGGACAGCGGGCAGTACTTC
CDR3: CSAALDSGQYF

V: TRBV4-3
size: -
D: -
J: TRBJ1-2
DNA: TGCGCCAGCAGCCAAGAACCCCAGAATAACTATGGCTACACCTTC
CDR3: CASSQEPQNNYGYTF

V: TRBV9
size: -
D: -
J: TRBJ1-1
DNA: TGTGCCAGCAGCGTAGATGTCAGTCTGAACACTGAAGCTTTCTTT
CDR3: CASSVDVSLNTEAFF

V: TRBV7-3
size: -
D: TRBD1
J: TRBJ2-3
DNA: TGTGCCAGCAGTTCCGGGACAGGCGGGGTAGATACGCAGTATTTT
CDR3: CASSSGTGGVDTQYF

V: TRBV5-5
size: -
D: TRBD1
J: TRBJ1-1
DNA: TGTGCCAGCAGCCAGGGACAGGGACCTTTAGGACGGACTGAAGCTTTCTTT
CDR3: CASSQGQGPLGRTEAFF

V: TRBV19
size: -
D: TRBD1
J: TRBJ2-7
DNA: TGTGCCACCAATGGACAGGGTCGCAACGAGCAGTACTTC
CDR3: CATNGQGRNEQYF

V: TRBV28
size: -
D: -
J: TRBJ1-6
DNA: TGTGCCAGCAGGCCGACAACCGAAAGATTCCACTTT
CDR3: CASRPTTERFHF

V: TRBV4-1
size: few
D: TRBD2
J: TRBJ2-7
DNA: TGCGCCAGCAGCCCCCTTTTTGGGGGGGGATACGAGCAGTACTTC
CDR3: CASSPLFGGGYEQYF

V: TRBV19
size: -
D: -
J: TRBJ2-3
DNA: TGTGCCAGTAGTGCAGACACAGATACGCAGTATTTT
CDR3: CASSADTDTQYF

V: TRBV3-1/TRBV3-2
size: -
D: TRBD2
J: TRBJ2-1
DNA: TGTGCCAGCAGCTTGCGGGAGGGAAACTACAATGAGCAGTTCTTC
CDR3: CASSLREGNYNEQFF

V: TRBV18
size: -
D: TRBD2
J: TRBJ2-7
DNA: TGTGCCAGCTCACCAGGGACAGGTCGGACTAGCGGGAGTCACGAGCAGTACTTC
CDR3: CASSPGTGRTSGSHEQYF

V: TRBV4-3
size: -
D: TRBD2
J: TRBJ2-1
DNA: TGCGCCAGCAGCCAAGACCCCCCGGGCGGGAGTAGGATGAATGAGCAGTTCTTC
CDR3: CASSQDPPGGSRMNEQFF

V: TRBV7-8
size: -
D: TRBD1
J: TRBJ1-1
DNA: TGTGCCAGCAGCTTAGGTACAGGGGGCCTCGTTCCCCTAGGACGTGAAGCTTTCTTT
CDR3: CASSLGTGGLVPLGREAFF

V: TRBV18
size: -
D: TRBD2
J: TRBJ2-3
DNA: TGTGCCAGCTCAACCGGGACTAGCGGGAATACAGATACGCAGTATTTT
CDR3: CASSTGTSGNTDTQYF

V: TRBV7-2
size: few
D: -
J: TRBJ2-1
DNA: TGTGCCAGCAGCCCCACTAGGGTAGAGCAGTTCTTC
CDR3: CASSPTRVEQFF

V: TRBV6-2/TRBV6-3
size: -
D: -
J: TRBJ1-5
DNA: TGTGCCAGCAGTTTCGGAGGTCAGCCCCAGCATTTT
CDR3: CASSFGGQPQHF

V: TRBV7-2
size: -
D: TRBD1
J: TRBJ2-7
DNA: TGTGCCAGCAGCTTAGCGGTTATAGGACAGGGGGAGTCCTACGAGCAGTACTTC
CDR3: CASSLAVIGQGESYEQYF

V: TRBV7-9
size: -
D: -
J: TRBJ2-7
DNA: TGTGCCAGCAGCTCAATCCAGTCTCCCTCCTACGAGCAGTACTTC
CDR3: CASSSIQSPSYEQYF

V: TRBV4-3
size: -
D: TRBD1
J: TRBJ1-5
DNA: TGCGCCAGCAGCCAAGAAGGGACAGCAAATAGCAATCAGCCCCAGCATTTT
CDR3: CASSQEGTANSNQPQHF

V: TRBV3-1/TRBV3-2
size: -
D: -
J: TRBJ1-2
DNA: TGTGCCAGCAGCCGCAATTCGGGATCGCTAGGGTATGGCTACACCTTC
CDR3: CASSRNSGSLGYGYTF

V: TRBV7-2
size: few
D: TRBD2
J: TRBJ2-7
DNA: TGTGCCAGCAGCCCCGGGATAGCGGGATCCTACGAGCAGTACTTC
CDR3: CASSPGIAGSYEQYF

V: TRBV7-8
size: -
D: -
J: TRBJ1-5
DNA: TGTGCCAGCAGCCCCGAGAGGTTGGATAGCAATCAGCCCCAGCATTTT
CDR3: CASSPERLDSNQPQHF

V: TRBV6-2/TRBV6-3
size: -
D: TRBD1
J: TRBJ2-7
DNA: TGTGCCAGCAGTGCCCCGGGCAGGGGGCTCTACGAGCAGTACTTC
CDR3: CASSAPGRGLYEQYF

V: TRBV9
size: few
D: TRBD2
J: TRBJ2-5
DNA: TGTGCCAGCAGCGTAGCTACTAGCGGGGCTAGCCGCCCCCAAGAGACCCAGTACTTC
CDR3: CASSVATSGASRPQETQYF

V: TRBV7-7
size: -
D: TRBD2
J: TRBJ2-1
DNA: TGTGCCAGCAGCTCGGGACTAGCGGGAGCCCACAATGAGCAGTTCTTC
CDR3: CASSSGLAGAHNEQFF

V: TRBV18
size: -
D: TRBD1
J: TRBJ2-1
DNA: TGTGCCAGCTCACTGGCGCAGGGGGCGTACAATGAGCAGTTCTTC
CDR3: CASSLAQGAYNEQFF

V: TRBV6-2/TRBV6-3
size: -
D: -
J: TRBJ2-7
DNA: TGTGCCAGCAGTTACTATATCAACAGGGCTGGGGAGCAGTACTTC
CDR3: CASSYYINRAGEQYF

V: TRBV7-9
size: -
D: -
J: TRBJ2-6
DNA: TGTGCCAGCAGCTCCGCTGGGGCCAACGTCCTGACTTTC
CDR3: CASSSAGANVLTF

V: TRBV15
size: -
D: TRBD2
J: TRBJ2-1
DNA: TGTGCCACCAGCTCCGGCGGGACTAGCGGGACCTACTCCTACAATGAGCAGTTCTTC
CDR3: CATSSGGTSGTYSYNEQFF

V: TRBV28
size: -
D: TRBD2
J: TRBJ2-3
DNA: TGTGCCAGCAGTTCCGAGCGGGAGGGCCTCGCAGATACGCAGTATTTT
CDR3: CASSSEREGLADTQYF

V: TRBV19
size: -
D: TRBD1
J: TRBJ2-1
DNA: TGTGCCAGTAGTATCCGGGACAGGGCTGGAAATGAGCAGTTCTTC
CDR3: CASSIRDRAGNEQFF

V: TRBV24-1
size: -
D: -
J: TRBJ2-3
DNA: TGTGCCACGATGGGAAGGGAGGGCACAGATACGCAGTATTTT
CDR3: CATMGREGTDTQYF

V: TRBV5-1
size: -
D: -
J: TRBJ2-7
DNA: TGCGCCAGCAGCCTGGGACATGAGTACGAGCAGTACTTC
CDR3: CASSLGHEYEQYF

V: TRBV11-2
size: -
D: -
J: TRBJ2-7
DNA: TGTGCCAGCAGCTTAGATAAGGCGGCCATTGGGTACGAGCAGTACTTC
CDR3: CASSLDKAAIGYEQYF

V: TRBV7-9
size: once
D: TRBD1
J: TRBJ1-2
DNA: TGTGCCAGCAGCTACGGACAGGGGAACTATGGCTACACCTTC
CDR3: CASSYGQGNYGYTF

V: TRBV27
size: -
D: -
J: TRBJ2-7
DNA: TGTGCCAGCAGTTTAAGCCAGGGATCCTACGAGCAGTACTTC
CDR3: CASSLSQGSYEQYF

V: TRBV24-1
size: -
D: -
J: TRBJ2-2
DNA: TGTGCCACCAGGGGACGTCAAGGGGGCGGGAACAGCAACACCGGGGAGCTGTTTTTT
CDR3: CATRGRQGGGNSNTGELFF

V: TRBV6-6
size: once
D: -
J: TRBJ1-3
DNA: TGTGCCAGCAGTTACGGCAACAGTGGAAACACCATATATTTT
CDR3: CASSYGNSGNTIYF

V: TRBV9
size: -
D: TRBD2
J: TRBJ2-1
DNA: TGTGCCAGCAGCCCCCGGACTAGAAGTGAGCAGTTCTTC
CDR3: CASSPRTRSEQFF

V: TRBV10-1
size: -
D: -
J: TRBJ2-7
DNA: TGCGCCAGCAGTACGAGGAGCTCCTACGAGCAGTACTTC
CDR3: CASSTRSSYEQYF

V: TRBV4-2
size: -
D: -
J: TRBJ2-6
DNA: TGTGCCAGCAGCCAAGAACAGGTTCCTGGGGCCAACGTCCTGACTTTC
CDR3: CASSQEQVPGANVLTF

V: TRBV19
size: -
D: -
J: TRBJ2-3
DNA: TGTGCCAGTAGTGAGGCAGCGACAGATACGCAGTATTTT
CDR3: CASSEAATDTQYF

V: TRBV28
size: -
D: TRBD2
J: TRBJ2-7
DNA: TGTGCCAGCAGTTTTGGACTAGCGGGATCAGCGGCTGGGGAGCAGTACTTC
CDR3: CASSFGLAGSAAGEQYF

V: TRBV7-9
size: -
D: TRBD1
J: TRBJ2-3
DNA: TGTGCCAGCAGCTTACCTCCGGGACAGGGGGCAACAGATACGCAGTATTTT
CDR3: CASSLPPGQGATDTQYF

V: TRBV7-2
size: -
D: TRBD2
J: TRBJ2-2
DNA: TGTGCCAGCAGGGCTGTAGCGGGAGTAACCGGGGAGCTGTTTTTT
CDR3: CASRAVAGVTGELFF

V: TRBV29-1
size: -
D: -
J: TRBJ2-5
DNA: TGCAGCGGCAGAGTGGTTACGACTAGGGGACAAGAGACCCAGTACTTC
CDR3: CSGRVVTTRGQETQYF

V: TRBV28
size: -
D: -
J: TRBJ1-3
DNA: TGTGCCAGCACCTCGGGAGGGAGCTCTGGAAACACCATATATTTT
CDR3: CASTSGGSSGNTIYF

V: TRBV11-1
size: -
D: TRBD2
J: TRBJ2-1
DNA: TGTGCCAGCAGCTTAGGACTAGCGGGGGGCAGTGAGCAGTTCTTC
CDR3: CASSLGLAGGSEQFF

V: TRBV11-2
size: -
D: TRBD1
J: TRBJ1-2
DNA: TGTGCCAGCAGCTTAACCGGTGGGACAGGAGAGTATGGCTACACCTTC
CDR3: CASSLTGGTGEYGYTF

V: TRBV10-3
size: -
D: TRBD1
J: TRBJ1-2
DNA: TGTGCCATCAGTGAGAGGGGAAGGGGGCAAAAAGACTACACCTTC
CDR3: CAISERGRGQKDYTF

V: TRBV9
size: -
D: TRBD2
J: TRBJ2-3
DNA: TGTGCCAGCAGCGTAGACCTAGCGGGAACCCATAGCACAGATACGCAGTATTTT
CDR3: CASSVDLAGTHSTDTQYF